The 17 T cell receptor beta chains below were found in one sample sequenced in a study of T cells after yellow fever vaccination. TCRdb analysed the 5' RACE reads with MiXCR anew, one entry per CDR3 protein. Here the sample spans hundreds of thousands of distinct CDR3 sequences, roughly 14% being singletons. Sequencing used PBMCs, obtained on the day of the yellow fever booster vaccination. The receptors come from a man in his thirties or forties who received the YFV17D yellow fever vaccine.

The rearrangement joins TRBV7-9 to TRBJ1-1, with 9 bases lining up with TRBD1. Germline CDR1 reads SEHNR; CDR2 reads FQNEAQ (reference sequence). The trim removed 5 bases at V and 11 bases at J, leaving 9 bases unmatched. The CDR3 consists of 13 residues. The CDR3 DNA reads TGTGCCAGCAGCAGAGGGACAGGGTTAGGGGCTTTCTTT. Residues: CASSRGTGLGAFF.

The V and J genes are TRBV6-1 and TRBJ1-1; perhaps TRBD1 as D (5 bases). The CDR3 runs 14 residues. Germline V gene data show CDR1 as MNHNS and CDR2 as SASEGT. Trimming cost V 8 bases and J 8 bases, with 21 bases left between them. The CDR3 here is CASQVGGMGSEAFF. The CDR3 DNA reads as TGTGCCAGCCAAGTTGGGGGAATGGGGTCCGAAGCTTTCTTT.

The table lists this clonotype with a few counts. The chain employs TRBV29-1 and TRBJ2-2; possible D gene TRBD2, 5 bases. The V end was cut by 7 bases, the J end by 0 bases, with 12 bases between. CDR3 size: 14 residues. Germline CDR1 reads SQVTM; CDR2 reads ANQGSEA. CDR3 nucleotides: TGCAGCGCTCTCGGGAACCCGAACACCGGGGAGCTGTTTTTT. Its protein is CSALGNPNTGELFF.

J is TRBJ2-7 and V is TRBV5-1; 7 bases align to TRBD1. The germline CDR1 and CDR2 sequences are SGHRS and YFSETQ. J gave up 2 bases and V 4 bases, and 9 bases lay outside the gene matches. The length of the CDR3 is 15 residues. In nucleotides, the CDR3 is TGCGCCAGCAGCCAACAGGAAGGGGGCCCCTACGAGCAGTACTTC. It translates to CASSQQEGGPYEQYF. Looking up the rest from reference TRBV5-1 and TRBJ2-7 gives the full variable domain: KAGVTQTPRYLIKTRGQQVTLSCSPISGHRSVSWYQQTPGQGLQFLFEYFSETQRNKGNFPGRFSGRQFSNSRSEMNVSTLELGDSALYLCASSQQEGGPYEQYFGPGTRLTVT.

The table lists this clonotype with many counts. The gene calls are TRBV29-1 and TRBJ2-1, with TRBD2 as a possible D gene (5 bases). This CDR3 is 14 amino acids long. The V gene lost 2 bases and the J gene lost 9 bases, with 17 bases spanning the gap. Germline-derived CDR1 and CDR2 are SQVTM and ANQGSEA. The CDR3 loop is CSVEKRGSGGEQFF. For the CDR3, the DNA is TGCAGCGTTGAAAAACGGGGTAGTGGCGGTGAGCAGTTCTTC.

This clonotype was detected a few times. This chain connects TRBV5-4 to TRBJ1-2; 9 positions agree with TRBD1. CDR1 and CDR2 from the germline V gene are SGHNT and YYREEE (reference sequence). This CDR3 comprises 14 residues. V lost 3 bases to trimming and J lost 5 bases; unmatched junction nucleotides: 5. CDR3 region: CASSSRGTGYGYTF. The DNA for the CDR3 is TGTGCCAGCAGCTCGAGGGGGACAGGGTATGGCTACACCTTC.

The chain carries TRBV12-3 or TRBV12-4 and TRBJ2-1; 15 bases map to TRBD2. The J segment lost 1 base and the V segment lost 7 bases, leaving 2 bases of the junction unmatched. The CDR3 runs to 16 residues. CDR3 region: CASKGLAGGSYNEQFF. The CDR3 DNA reads as TGTGCCAGCAAGGGACTAGCGGGGGGTTCCTACAATGAGCAGTTCTTC.

The chain uses TRBV29-1 and TRBJ2-5, with D possibly TRBD2 on 6 matching bases. The length of the CDR3 is 13 residues. Deletions cut 3 bases from V and 5 bases from J, with 13 bases between. CDR1 is SQVTM and CDR2 is ANQGSEA in the germline V gene. The CDR3 sequence is CSVDTDGGETQYF. CDR3 DNA sequence: TGCAGCGTTGACACTGATGGGGGGGAGACCCAGTACTTC.

The rearrangement links TRBV29-1 to TRBJ2-3; 11 bases line up with TRBD2. Losses at the gene ends were 2 bases for V and 5 bases for J; bases not matched to a gene: 12. In germline, CDR1 is SQVTM, CDR2 ANQGSEA. This CDR3 region has 17 residues. The CDR3 coding sequence is TGCAGCGTTGAAACCGGGACTAGCGGCACCATAGGAGATACGCAGTATTTT. Translating it yields CSVETGTSGTIGDTQYF.

The V gene is TRBV27, the J gene TRBJ2-1; D might be TRBD2 (5 bases). The CDR3 length is 17 residues. Germline V gene lookup returns CDR1 MNHEY and CDR2 SMNVEV (reference sequence). The germline V and J ends were trimmed by 3 bases and 0 bases, with 15 bases remaining between them. The CDR3 sequence is CASSLAGGIISYNEQFF. The CDR3 coding sequence is TGTGCCAGCAGTTTGGCGGGTGGGATCATCTCCTACAATGAGCAGTTCTTC.

This chain joins TRBV20-1 and TRBJ1-4; D is perhaps TRBD1 (5 bases). The CDR3 covers 16 residues. Trimming took 3 bases from V and 8 from J, leaving 22 bases between them. The germline V gene encodes CDR1 DFQATT and CDR2 SNEGSKA (reference sequence). Here the CDR3 reads CSARSAGGLSLEKLFF. As DNA, the CDR3 is TGCAGTGCTAGGAGTGCCGGGGGTTTATCACTGGAAAAACTGTTTTTT.

This clonotype has more than one count but fewer than ten. The chain couples TRBV5-6 to TRBJ1-4, with a possible D match to TRBD1 (5 bases). The CDR3 totals 13 residues. CDR1 is SGHDT, CDR2 YYEEEE, per germline. V lost 4 bases and J 7 bases, leaving 11 bases between the germline ends. The CDR3 spells CASSLSGPEKLFF. The CDR3 bases are TGTGCCAGCAGCCTTTCAGGGCCTGAAAAACTGTTTTTT.

This clonotype was found many times. V usage is TRBV20-1 and J usage is TRBJ2-3, with 12 bases identical to TRBD2. CDR3 length: 16 residues. V lost 4 bases, J lost 3 bases, and 8 bases stayed unmatched. Germline-derived CDR1 and CDR2 are DFQATT and SNEGSKA (reference sequence). CDR3 sequence: CSATSVLAGGTDTQYF. CDR3 DNA: TGCAGTGCTACGTCCGTACTAGCGGGAGGAACAGATACGCAGTATTTT.

In this sample, this clonotype turned up many times. The V and J genes are TRBV20-1 and TRBJ1-5, with D perhaps TRBD1 (5 bases). The germline V and J ends were trimmed by 4 bases and 0 bases, with 13 bases remaining between them. CDR3 size: 15 residues. The germline gives CDR1 DFQATT, CDR2 SNEGSKA (reference sequence). As DNA, the CDR3 is TGCAGTGCTATTGACAGCCAATATAGCAATCAGCCCCAGCATTTT. Translation gives CSAIDSQYSNQPQHF.

This clonotype was counted at least ten times. The rearrangement uses TRBV18 and TRBJ2-7; D possibly corresponds to TRBD2 (6 bases). The length of the CDR3 is 13 residues. The V gene's germline CDR1 is KGHSH and CDR2 LQKENI. V was shortened by 3 bases and J by 5 bases, with 11 bases between the two germline ends. The CDR3 bases are TGTGCCAGCTCACCTCCTGGAGGGGACGAGCAGTACTTC. Its translation is CASSPPGGDEQYF.

The V gene is TRBV9, the J gene TRBJ2-4; D possibly matches TRBD1 or TRBD2 (6 bases each). The CDR3 is made up of 12 amino acids. V was pared by 4 bases and J by 16 bases, with 18 bases between. The germline gives CDR1 SGDLS, CDR2 YYNGEE. As DNA, the CDR3 is TGTGCCAGCAGCTCCGAGGGGGGACAATTATACTTC. Translating gives CASSSEGGQLYF.

This clonotype turned up a few times. V is TRBV24-1 and J is TRBJ2-3; the D call may be TRBD1 or TRBD2 (5 bases each). Trimming took off 0 bases at V and 1 base at J, with 10 bases between the two ends. From germline, CDR1 is KGHDR and CDR2 SFDVKD. The CDR3 runs 16 residues. CDR3 in DNA: TGTGCCACCAGTGATTTGGAGGGGTTGGGCACAGATACGCAGTATTTT. It translates to CATSDLEGLGTDTQYF.